The source of this T cell receptor (beta chain) is a study of T-cell reconstitution after alpha-beta-depleted transplantation in children. Notes on the study in general: High day-60 TCRbeta diversity in some patients came from surviving recipient T cells and thymic progenitors. When one year had passed after transplant, most T-cell counts and diversity came from newly produced T cells. Alpha-beta T cells present about two months after transplant were reported to originate from several hundred expanded graft clones.

This clonotype was found a few times. Its antigen is unknown. Preparation of the TCRbeta library involved a method that used unique molecular identifiers. TCRdb fed the PCR reads into MiXCR, producing one record per CDR3 protein. The data show about 610,000 distinct CDR3 sequences, with 25% to 30% seen just once and approximately 33% held by the top ten. Between the trimmed V and J ends, which lost 6 bases and 6 bases, there was a span of 18 bases. CDR3 length: 14 amino acids. The source of this sequence is a boy under two years old with Wiskott-Aldrich syndrome, due to receive a stem cell transplant. The material was PBMCs, obtained before TCRalphabeta/CD19-depleted stem cell transplant. The chain carries TRBV12-3 or TRBV12-4 and TRBJ2-7; D uncertain. CDR3 loop: CASRNKDVPREQYF. CDR3 sequence (DNA): TGTGCCAGCAGAAATAAGGATGTTCCGCGCGAGCAGTACTTC.